A selection of T cell receptor beta chains follows, all from one sample in a study of OX40 agonist ivuxolimab in advanced cancers. Sequenced by immunoSEQ multiplex PCR; TCRdb stores in-frame clones only, minus some. The data show more than 45,000 clones, with 70% to 90% seen just once and 10% to 15% held by the top ten. This material consisted of CD4+ or CD8+ T cells sorted from blood, taken in a trial of the OX40 agonist ivuxolimab. Source of these receptors: an adult with an advanced solid tumor such as melanoma, head and neck, liver or kidney cancer. CDR3s include the opening cysteine and the closing phenylalanine or tryptophan. The order of the fields is CDR3 protein, V gene.

CDR3: CASSPTGLAGDNEQFF; V: TRBV11-3
CDR3: CASSYGQGHYGYTF; V: TRBV28
CDR3: CASTATGRYQPQHF; V: TRBV14
CDR3: CASSPRDRAYEQYF; V: TRBV9
CDR3: CASSLETGYEQYF; V: TRBV5-6
CDR3: CASSAWGAGQPQHF; V: TRBV2
CDR3: CASSPGVAQYF; V: TRBV11-2
CDR3: CASSSFGLSGANVLTF; V: TRBV5-4
CDR3: CAWGVGEFSYNSPLHF; V: TRBV30
CDR3: CASSEFAGTAYNEQFF; V: TRBV6-1
CDR3: CASSAGTGGYEQYF; V: TRBV5-4
CDR3: CASSLDGNNYGYTF; V: TRBV5-1
CDR3: CASSWDAGLAGGETQYF; V: TRBV11-2
CDR3: CASSLKRGGETQYF; V: TRBV5-4
CDR3: CASSTSGSAETQYF; V: TRBV28
CDR3: CASRDSGPWETQYF; V: TRBV5-6